The text below deals with one T cell receptor beta chain. Its target is not known. The entry originates in a study of cytomegalovirus exposure and HLA in healthy donors. Study observations and caveats: In vitro work confirmed that three CMV-associated chains recognize CMV antigens. While the bulk of TCR sequences proved rare, some public TCRs turned up in many donors. TCR beta chains numbering some 150 were designated cytomegalovirus-associated. With high specificity and sensitivity, the classifier reportedly diagnosed cytomegalovirus status.

Sequencing used immunoSEQ multiplex PCR; TCRdb keeps in-frame clones, though not all of them. The sample lists 140,000 or so clones, 85% to 90% seen once, with 9% to 9.5% in the top ten. This CDR3 region has 13 residues. CDR1 SNHLY and CDR2 FYNNEI come from the germline V gene. V was cut by 5 bases and J by 2 bases, with 9 bases left in between. The chain has TRBV2 and TRBJ2-5, with a tentative D call TRBD1 (6 bases). Sequencing was done on a sample of PBMCs. The clonotype originates from a woman aged 18-29 years in good health and CMV-seropositive. The CDR3 is CASSRDRQETQYF. As DNA, the CDR3 is TGTGCCAGCAGTAGAGACAGGCAAGAGACCCAGTACTTC.